The TCR beta chain described here comes from a study of monozygotic twins with inflammatory bowel disease. One entry per CDR3 protein, without DNA, is what TCRdb gives after re-calling the 5' RACE reads. The sample holds over 150,000 distinct CDR3 sequences. The CDR3 runs 16 residues. Germline CDR1 is DFQATT and CDR2 is SNEGSKA (reference sequence). The sample was blood. The chain is built from TRBV20-1 and TRBJ2-5; TCRdb names TRBD1, which stays unverified in the absence of DNA. The TCR was taken from a human donor with ulcerative colitis or Crohn's disease, or a healthy co-twin of an affected twin (not recorded which). This CDR3 reads CSARLGPSGAGETQYF.